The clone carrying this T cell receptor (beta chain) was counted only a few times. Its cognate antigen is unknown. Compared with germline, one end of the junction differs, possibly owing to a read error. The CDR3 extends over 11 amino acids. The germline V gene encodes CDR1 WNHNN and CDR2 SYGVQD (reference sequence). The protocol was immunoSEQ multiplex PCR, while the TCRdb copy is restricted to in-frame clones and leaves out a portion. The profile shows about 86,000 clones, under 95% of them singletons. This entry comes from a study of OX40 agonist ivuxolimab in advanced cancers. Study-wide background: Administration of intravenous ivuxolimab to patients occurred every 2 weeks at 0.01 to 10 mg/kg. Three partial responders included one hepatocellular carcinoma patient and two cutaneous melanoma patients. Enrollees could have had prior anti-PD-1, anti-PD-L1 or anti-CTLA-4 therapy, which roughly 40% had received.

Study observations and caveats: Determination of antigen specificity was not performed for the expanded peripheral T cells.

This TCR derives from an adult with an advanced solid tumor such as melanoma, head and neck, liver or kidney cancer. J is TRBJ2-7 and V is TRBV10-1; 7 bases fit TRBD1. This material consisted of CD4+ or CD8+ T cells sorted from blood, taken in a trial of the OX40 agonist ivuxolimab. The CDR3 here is CYGTEDYEQYF. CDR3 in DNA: TGTTATGGGACAGAGGACTACGAGCAGTACTTC.